The source of this TCR beta chain is a study of cytomegalovirus exposure and HLA in healthy donors (TCRdb year 2017). Describing the broader study: In an earlier analysis of about 560 of the donors, around 290 Gb of sequence data and 100 million or so unique TCR beta sequences from 150 million to 200 million T cells were reported. HLA typing included class I and class II loci at four-digit resolution. Approximately 310 gigabases of sequencing data and tens of millions of unique TCR sequences were included in an early release covering several hundred HLA-typed donors. Across 398 genotyped donors of the cohort, an average of about 220,000 unique TCR beta nucleotide sequences per donor were sequenced, and roughly 20% of those sequences were non-productive. In a later analysis, previously published TCR beta repertoires from hundreds of donors were re-analyzed and high-resolution HLA genotyping was added so that TCR occurrence patterns could be studied. In addition to the first cohort of around 670 subjects, a separate validation cohort of approximately 120 different subjects was used. A later genetic analysis used genome-wide SNP genotypes for about 65% of the 666 donors, treating that subset as a discovery cohort. The T cell repertoires of some 670 subjects were profiled by immunosequencing and related to cytomegalovirus serostatus. Donor age, sex, ethnicity and CMV serostatus were collected together with the repertoire data. Every discovery cohort repertoire had been produced on one sequencing platform. To predict cytomegalovirus infection status, the study brought together high-throughput TCR immunosequencing, statistical association of individual TCRs with disease status, and machine learning. Several DR-DQ haplotypes were handled as single units for association and clustering because linkage in the cohort was strong. An earlier analysis of 587 of the donors used high-throughput TCR beta sequencing to judge whether each TCR beta V gene segment behaved as functional or pseudogenic. The study aimed to test whether cataloging public T cell receptors could reveal signatures of past pathogen exposure. In the later analysis, no new phenotypic data were used to find candidate immune exposures; instead, reliance was placed on TCR beta sequences and their occurrence across donors. Of the roughly 430 genotyped donors, approximately 83% fell in the genetic ancestry cluster associated with self-reported Caucasian donors. The number of typed donors differed by locus: about 620-640 for A, B, C, DRB1 and DQB1; 500 to 550 for DQA1; fewer than 610 for DPA1; and 400 to 480 for DPB1. Overall results and qualifications from the work: The only immune exposure information available for the cohort was CMV serostatus. In a later genetic analysis, fewer N-insertions in productive TCRs were reported among donors in an Asian-associated ancestry cluster than the roughly 700-donor mean. A later analysis reported that several top co-occurrence clusters appeared linked to parvovirus B19, influenza, CMV and Epstein-Barr virus. Because counts were too low, 15 or so rarely observed V segments, including chromosome 9 orphons, were excluded from the earlier analysis of 500 to 700 of the donors. An earlier analysis of 587 of the donors showed that most TCR beta V segments appeared in productive rearrangements either about 87% or about 30% of the time, which broadly matched IMGT annotations. The presence/absence analyses assumed that sequencing depth was roughly uniform across donors, and that assumption may not be true. A further reported finding was that TCR beta sequences accurately predicted the HLA-A and HLA-B alleles for most subjects in the first cohort. The study gave a list of about 150 TCR beta chains associated with cytomegalovirus. A cluster of highly shared sequence variants was judged likely to represent a technical artifact of the sequencing pipeline. A later analysis found that most CMV-associated TCR beta chains appeared HLA-restricted, with HLA associations seemingly driven largely by CMV exposure. In a later genetic analysis, a missense DCLRE1C variant was associated with V-gene and J-gene trimming of TCR beta chains, and the association was replicated in an independent cohort. Linkage disequilibrium might explain the correlated functional status among segregating V segments, but an unknown experimental factor could not be excluded. When HLA alleles, especially DR and DQ, strongly co-occurred, attributing TCR associations to individual alleles was difficult. Because the 87-base-pair reads could not distinguish some IMGT-functional V segments, including TRBV6-2 and TRBV6-3, those segments were excluded. In vitro tests confirmed that three of the cytomegalovirus-associated TCR beta chains recognize cytomegalovirus antigens. Most TCR sequences were seen in very few donors, while some public TCRs were found in many individuals. Only TCR beta chains were sequenced in this cohort, and the absence of alpha or paired-chain data limited detectable features. The classifier was reported to diagnose cytomegalovirus status with high specificity and sensitivity in both the original and validation cohorts. Compared with equally common non-associated chains, HLA-associated TCR beta chains in a later analysis were more clonally expanded and had lower generation probabilities. Because HLA typing was missing for some donors at each locus, association tests included only the typed subset. In a later analysis, some 18,000 TCR beta sequences were associated with specific HLA alleles at a false discovery rate of 0.05. The authors suggested that the approach could potentially be extended to other disease states and immunological phenotypes. According to a later analysis, TCR association rates differed among HLA loci, with DRB1 alleles showing the most associated TCRs and HLA-C alleles showing the fewest.

The cohort was made up of several hundred healthy bone marrow donors. Cohort members were all nominally healthy when sampled, although unrecorded immune exposures were likely present. The donor tested CMV seronegative, placing the donor among the 350 to 400 seronegative members of the cohort. Each donor provided a peripheral blood sample, and peripheral blood mononuclear cells were used for TCR beta sequencing. Genomic DNA extraction from the blood cell samples was performed with the Qiagen DNeasy Blood Extraction Kit. Worth noting for this clone: Its antigen specificity is not known. Qualities for individual bases were not recorded, and no much larger clone is one base off.

CDR1 and CDR2 are read off the germline V gene as MDHEN and SYDVKM. The CDR3 spans 17 residues, from the cysteine through the phenylalanine. Solely the CDR3 DNA is kept, with 51 bases framed from the first base. V lost 4 bases and J lost 0 bases, and the count of bases not matched to a germline gene is 5. The library was prepared using the immunoSEQ multiplex PCR assay. The multiplex PCR relied on a mix of 60 forward primers for TCR Vbeta segments and 13 reverse primers for TCR Jbeta segments. A multiplex PCR assay on genomic DNA amplified the CDR3 region of rearranged TCR beta genes. On the Illumina HiSeq System, the amplified TCR beta libraries were sequenced as 87-base-pair reads. Turning to the authors' computational methods: A later analysis tallied roughly 80 million unique TCR beta chains across the approximately 670 repertoires, and approximately 12 million of those chains were shared by two or more donors. A nearest-neighbor algorithm error-corrected the raw reads and collapsed the reads into unique sequences, merging closely related sequences to remove PCR and sequencing errors. CDR3 sequences were aligned to IMGT reference sequences to assign V, D and J gene segments. For a sequence to be retained, at least a six-nucleotide match to both a V gene segment and a J gene segment was required. A rearrangement was called productive if the CDR3 had no stop codons and remained in frame with V and J, and every other rearrangement was called non-productive. Following IMGT convention, CDR3 was defined as the stretch from the second conserved V-encoded cysteine to the conserved J-encoded phenylalanine. Sequences without an unambiguous match to a single V gene segment were excluded from the earlier analysis of about 630 of the donors. An earlier analysis of over 450 of the donors classified V segments as functional when productive rearrangements were above 56.7% and as segregating when the standard deviation between donors was above 5%. To diagnose cytomegalovirus status from the catalog of TCR beta chain sequences, a statistical classification framework was built. In a later analysis, TCR nucleotide sequences were compared against IMGT/GENE-DB human TR gene sequences so that V and J genes could be assigned. The TCRdist pipeline was used in a later analysis to assign CDR3 sequences and most-parsimonious VDJ recombination scenarios. A later analysis defined each TCR beta chain by its CDR3 amino acid sequence plus V-gene family, and excluded reads lacking a unique V-gene family. In a later analysis, some 600 highly shared, low-generation-probability nucleotide sequences were removed to address suspected cross-contamination and a sequencing artifact. In a later analysis, a clonal expansion index for each public chain was calculated from normalized within-repertoire ranks of inferred template counts. In a later analysis, generation probabilities were computed using a VDJ recombination model fitted to out-of-frame rearrangements, and the results were checked against IGoR. In a later analysis, TCR-TCR, TCR-HLA and TCR-CMV co-occurrence was scored with hypergeometric tests, and a repertoire-size bias correction was applied to TCR pairs. False discovery rates were estimated in a later analysis by permuting HLA or CMV assignments 20 times. In a later analysis, co-occurring TCRs were grouped using DBSCAN, with TCRdist sequence similarity added in when clustering inside HLA-allele-positive subsets. For co-occurrence clustering, repertoires with fewer than 30,000 or more than 120,000 public chains were excluded, along with 4 to 6 repertoires with anomalous nucleotide sharing. Here the immuneACCESS table is served through TCRdb, limited to in-frame sequences with V and J called. Missing clones are a known gap in these copies; in checked studies unresolved V genes cover under half, and the rest lacks a known reason. V, J and clone size are those of that table, while D and trimming were read from the DNA. In all, the sample holds over 150,000 clones, and roughly four fifths of those were seen once. The biggest ten clones account for under 2% of the sample.

The chain is assembled from TRBV28 and TRBJ2-6; the central 8 bases match TRBD1. Sequencing input: PBMCs. This receptor was obtained from a woman younger than 35 in good health and CMV-seronegative. The bases read TGTGCCAGCAGTTCTAGGGACAGGCACTCTGGGGCCAACGTCCTGACTTTC. It specifies CASSSRDRHSGANVLTF.